This entry features one TCR beta chain sequence. The antigen is unknown. The authors ran a second PCR of roughly 6 to 11 cycles using a sample-barcoded 5' primer and a J-beta primer mix. Each CDR3 protein is one row after TCRdb ran MiXCR on the 5' RACE reads. The sample shows about 1 million distinct CDR3 sequences, under 30% of them seen only once. The data derive from a study of blood T cells in healthy people across ages. Study-wide results and caveats: Whereas aged donors had fewer naive CD4+ cells, long-lived donors had more of them and higher diversity.

The V end was cut by 4 bases, the J end by 9 bases, with 13 bases between. From germline, CDR1 is SGHDN and CDR2 FVKESK. The CDR3 runs 13 residues. These data were also reused for a study on T cells of mothers and their children. That investigation notes: Several million TCR beta reads per child versus over 8 million per mother.

This receptor was taken from a girl between 2 and 10 years old in good health. Sequencing was done on a sample of blood. This rearrangement joins TRBV14 to TRBJ2-1, with a tentative D call TRBD2 (6 bases). DNA for the CDR3: TGTGCCAGCAGCCGACTAGAATGGATTGAGCAGTTCTTC. As protein: CASSRLEWIEQFF.